These 30 T cell receptor beta chains were all obtained from the same sample, sequenced in a study of cytomegalovirus exposure and HLA in healthy donors. The PCR had 60 Vbeta and 13 Jbeta primers. The repertoire was sequenced with immunoSEQ multiplex PCR; TCRdb's copy has only in-frame clones and lacks some. The sample holds about 200,000 clones, approximately 80% seen once. Sequenced sample: PBMCs. The receptor source for this set is a woman in her twenties or thirties in good health and CMV-seropositive.

Concerning this clone itself: At one end the junction does not follow the germline gene, possibly because of a read error. The V call is TRBV5-4, the J call TRBJ1-1, with D possibly TRBD1 on 5 matching bases. Germline V gene data show CDR1 as SGHNT and CDR2 as YYREEE (reference sequence). The CDR3 runs 15 residues. DNA of the CDR3: TGTGCCAGCAGCCGCCGGCAGGGTATGAACGCTGAAGCTTTCTTT. It codes for CASSRRQGMNAEAFF.

The chain joins TRBV4-2 to TRBJ2-7, with D possibly TRBD1 on 5 matching bases. In germline, CDR1 is LGHNA, CDR2 YNFKEQ. The CDR3 is 12 residues long. Trimming cost V 5 bases and J 7 bases, with 12 bases left between them. The CDR3 loop reads CASSRGLREQYF. The CDR3 DNA is TGTGCCAGCAGCAGGGGCTTACGAGAGCAGTACTTC.

The chain uses TRBV27 and TRBJ2-5; D is uncertain. The germline gives CDR1 MNHEY, CDR2 SMNVEV (reference sequence). Trimming took 7 bases from V and 0 from J, leaving 12 bases between them. This CDR3 contains 14 residues. In DNA, the CDR3 is TGTGCCAGCACCTCAATCGGAGACCAAGAGACCCAGTACTTC. Encoded protein: CASTSIGDQETQYF.

The V call is TRBV10-3, the J call TRBJ2-2, with 9 bases aligning to TRBD2. Germline assignment: CDR1 ENHRY and CDR2 SYGVKD. The junction had 5 bases not matched to a gene; V was cut back by 4 bases and J by 2 bases. The CDR3 is 16 amino acids. The CDR3 loop is CAISGLADGNTGELFF. DNA for the CDR3: TGTGCCATCAGTGGACTAGCGGACGGCAACACCGGGGAGCTGTTTTTT.

This chain joins TRBV27 and TRBJ2-7; D is unclear. V was shortened by 3 bases and J by 2 bases, with 11 bases between the two germline ends. The CDR3 consists of 14 residues. The germline V gene encodes CDR1 MNHEY and CDR2 SMNVEV (reference sequence). CDR3 sequence reads: CASSFVGNAYEQYF. CDR3 coding DNA: TGTGCCAGCAGTTTTGTGGGCAATGCCTACGAGCAGTACTTC.

This chain connects TRBV7-8 to TRBJ2-2; TRBD2 matches 7 bases. The germline V gene encodes CDR1 SGHVS and CDR2 FQNEAQ. The J segment lost 5 bases and the V segment lost 6 bases, leaving 9 bases of the junction unmatched. CDR3 size: 15 residues. For the CDR3, the DNA is TGTGCCAGCAGTTTCATTGGGGGAGGGACCGGGGAGCTGTTTTTT. This gives the protein CASSFIGGGTGELFF.

V is TRBV7-9 and J is TRBJ2-1; 11 nucleotides match TRBD2. CDR3 length: 18 residues. The V segment lost 2 bases and the J segment 7 bases; nucleotides outside the gene matches: 13. From germline, CDR1 is SEHNR and CDR2 FQNEAQ (reference sequence). The DNA for the CDR3 is TGTGCCAGCAGCTTAAGGGCCCAACTAGCGGGAGTAACGAATGAGCAGTTCTTC. It translates to CASSLRAQLAGVTNEQFF.

The J gene is TRBJ2-1, the V gene TRBV27; 8 bases are a match to TRBD2. The junction had 6 bases not matched to a gene; V was cut back by 6 bases and J by 2 bases. The CDR3 contains 15 residues. CDR1 and CDR2 (germline): MNHEY, SMNVEV (reference sequence). The CDR3 region has the DNA TGTGCCAGCAGCCCGGGACTAGGGACCTACAATGAGCAGTTCTTC. This encodes CASSPGLGTYNEQFF.

The rearrangement joins TRBV7-3 to TRBJ1-1; D is undetermined. CDR1 and CDR2 (germline): SGHTA, FQGTGA. The CDR3 loop spans 15 amino acids. Trimming left V 5 bases short and J 1 base short, with 14 bases between. The chain's CDR3 is CASSLLGAGNTEAFF. CDR3 nucleotide sequence: TGTGCCAGCAGCCTTCTGGGCGCGGGGAACACTGAAGCTTTCTTT.

Concerning this clone itself: Germline is not matched at one junction end, which may reflect a read error. The V call is TRBV7-9, the J call TRBJ1-1; weak D call: TRBD1 (6 bases). This CDR3 comprises 12 residues. The germline V gene encodes CDR1 SEHNR and CDR2 FQNEAQ (reference sequence). Written as DNA, the CDR3 is TGTTCCAGCAGCATAGGACAGATAGAAGCTTTCTTT. It specifies CSSSIGQIEAFF.

This clone has only one observation. This chain joins TRBV11-2 and TRBJ2-3, with TRBD1 identical over 9 bases. J gave up 4 bases and V 4 bases, and 12 bases lay outside the gene matches. The CDR3 extends over 17 amino acids. CDR1 and CDR2 from the germline V gene are SGHAT and FQNNGV. The CDR3 sequence is CASSSINRGRRADTQYF. In nucleotides, the CDR3 is TGTGCCAGCAGCTCAATAAACAGGGGGCGCAGGGCAGATACGCAGTATTTT.

This rearrangement joins TRBV30 to TRBJ1-2; TRBD1 matches 7 bases. CDR1 GTSNPN and CDR2 SVGIG come from the germline V gene (reference sequence). The junction had 5 bases not matched to a gene; V was cut back by 3 bases and J by 4 bases. This CDR3 has 13 amino acids. Written as DNA, the CDR3 is TGTGCCTGGAGCCCTGCAGGGGGCTATGGCTACACCTTC. Its translation: CAWSPAGGYGYTF.

The V and J genes are TRBV27 and TRBJ1-5, with D tentatively TRBD1 (6 bases). From germline, CDR1 is MNHEY and CDR2 SMNVEV (reference sequence). This CDR3 comprises 14 residues. V gave up 6 bases and J gave up 1 base, with 10 bases separating them. CDR3 DNA: TGTGCCAGCAGATTGCAGGGGAGCAATCAGCCCCAGCATTTT. Its translation is CASRLQGSNQPQHF.

This rearrangement joins TRBV19 to TRBJ2-2; TRBD1 might be the D (6 bases). Trimming removed 9 bases at V and 0 bases at J, with 14 bases between. CDR1 is LNHDA, CDR2 SQIVND, per germline (reference sequence). This CDR3 is built from 15 residues. The CDR3 spells CASRSTGTNTGELFF. The CDR3 DNA is TGTGCCAGCCGTTCTACAGGGACGAACACCGGGGAGCTGTTTTTT.

V is TRBV30 and J is TRBJ2-5; unclear D gene. The J call may be wrong; the DNA end is better matched by TRBJ2-7. The CDR3 has 19 residues. Germline CDR1 reads GTSNPN; CDR2 reads SVGIG (reference sequence). CDR3 protein: CAWSPNPSSGRSATYEQYF. CDR3 in DNA: TGTGCCTGGAGTCCTAACCCCTCTTCTGGAAGAAGCGCAACCTACGAGCAGTACTTC.

The chain has TRBV19 and TRBJ2-3; 7 bases fit TRBD1. Per germline, CDR1 LNHDA and CDR2 SQIVND (reference sequence). CDR3 length: 15 residues. V lost 10 bases and J lost 1; bases outside the gene matches: 11. The CDR3 nucleotides read TGTGCCACCACCAAACAGGGGTTGGGCACAGATACGCAGTATTTT. Protein: CATTKQGLGTDTQYF.

The chain joins TRBV14 to TRBJ1-5; 8 positions agree with TRBD1. The CDR3 is 17 amino acids. Germline-derived CDR1 and CDR2 are SGHDN and FVKESK. J was trimmed by 6 bases and V by 3 bases; bases with no gene match: 13. The CDR3 spells CASSHANDGQGGQPQHF. The CDR3 region has the DNA TGTGCCAGCAGCCACGCCAACGACGGACAGGGCGGTCAGCCCCAGCATTTT.

The chain carries TRBV5-1 and TRBJ1-6, with TRBD1 as a possible D gene (5 bases). The CDR3 has 15 amino acids. Trimming took 0 bases from V and 8 from J, leaving 12 bases between them. Germline V gene data show CDR1 as SGHRS and CDR2 as YFSETQ. CDR3 protein: CASSLEVGGYSPLHF. Written as DNA, the CDR3 is TGCGCCAGCAGCTTGGAGGTCGGGGGATATTCACCCCTCCACTTT.

The chain recombines TRBV29-1 with TRBJ2-1; 9 bases align to TRBD2. The CDR3 length is 16 residues. J lost 8 bases, V lost 4 bases, and 15 bases had no gene match. Germline V gives CDR1 SQVTM, CDR2 ANQGSEA. The CDR3 coding sequence is TGCAGCGTTGTCCCCCTAGTTCGCCTAGCGGGGCATGAGCAGTTCTTC. Its translation: CSVVPLVRLAGHEQFF.

This clone was counted a few times. As DNA, the CDR3 is TGTGCCAGCAGCCCATCGACAGGGACCTACACTGAAGCTTTCTTT. Protein: CASSPSTGTYTEAFF. The chain joins TRBV7-3 to TRBJ1-1, with 7 bases that match TRBD1. This CDR3 contains 15 residues. V shed 5 bases, J shed 3 bases, and the junction held 9 bases outside the gene matches. CDR1 and CDR2 from the germline V gene are SGHTA and FQGTGA.

This clone was picked up one time. J is TRBJ1-1 and V is TRBV5-1; D perhaps matches TRBD1 (6 bases). Per germline, CDR1 SGHRS and CDR2 YFSETQ. Trimming left V 1 base short and J 2 bases short, with 9 bases between. The CDR3 spans 14 residues. CDR3 sequence: CASSLLGANTEAFF. For the CDR3, the DNA is TGCGCCAGCAGCTTGTTGGGGGCAAACACTGAAGCTTTCTTT.

This clone appeared once. The J gene is TRBJ2-3, the V gene TRBV13; 10 bases map to TRBD2. The germline V gene has CDR1 PRHDT and CDR2 FYEKMQ (reference sequence). The length of the CDR3 is 17 residues. Trimming removed 2 bases from V and 4 bases from J; junction bases left unmatched: 9. The CDR3 loop is CASSLKGTSEVPDTQYF. The CDR3, as DNA: TGTGCCAGCAGCTTAAAAGGGACTAGCGAGGTCCCAGATACGCAGTATTTT.

The V call is TRBV9, the J call TRBJ2-7; 7 bases fit TRBD2. The CDR3 loop spans 14 amino acids. The germline V gene has CDR1 SGDLS and CDR2 YYNGEE. J was trimmed by 6 bases and V by 0 bases; bases with no gene match: 6. The chain's CDR3 is CASSVGAGEGEQYF. DNA for the CDR3: TGTGCCAGCAGCGTAGGGGCGGGGGAGGGCGAGCAGTACTTC.

The chain uses TRBV28 and TRBJ1-2; D unclear. This CDR3 contains 11 residues. The germline V gene has CDR1 MDHEN and CDR2 SYDVKM. V was cut by 8 bases and J by 7 bases, with 11 bases left in between. The DNA of the CDR3 is TGTGCCAGCGAAGGTGCGGGTGGCTACACCTTC. This sequence encodes CASEGAGGYTF.

The V gene is TRBV4-1, the J gene TRBJ1-2, with D unclear. Looked up from germline, CDR1 is MGHRA and CDR2 is YSYEKL. V was cut by 5 bases and J by 4 bases, with 11 bases left in between. There are 13 residues in the CDR3. The CDR3: CASSAGVRYGYTF. In DNA form, the CDR3 reads TGCGCCAGCAGCGCCGGAGTTCGCTATGGCTACACCTTC.

V gene TRBV18 combines with J gene TRBJ2-1; 11 bases line up with TRBD2. Per germline, CDR1 KGHSH and CDR2 LQKENI. V gave up 3 bases and J gave up 5 bases; unmatched junction bases: 3. The CDR3 spans 15 residues. In nucleotides, the CDR3 is TGTGCCAGCTCACCTAGCGGGGGGGGCAACAATGAGCAGTTCTTC. This gives the protein CASSPSGGGNNEQFF.

V gene TRBV7-3 combines with J gene TRBJ2-3, with TRBD1 matching 8 bases. Trimming cost V 0 bases and J 5 bases; bases outside gene matches: 16. The CDR3 is 19 residues long. Germline-derived CDR1 and CDR2 are SGHTA and FQGTGA. In nucleotides, the CDR3 is TGTGCCAGCAGCTTAACTCGACCACGATCAGGGGGCGCGGGAGATACGCAGTATTTT. This encodes CASSLTRPRSGGAGDTQYF. Using reference TRBV7-3 and TRBJ2-3 for the parts outside the CDR3, the full variable domain is GAGVSQTPSNKVTEKGKYVELRCDPISGHTALYWYRQSLGQGPEFLIYFQGTGAADDSGLPNDRFFAVRPEGSVSTLKIQRTERGDSAVYLCASSLTRPRSGGAGDTQYFGPGTRLTVL.

The chain combines TRBV6-5 with TRBJ2-7; TRBD1 agrees at 7 bases. V lost 0 bases to trimming and J lost 3 bases; unmatched junction nucleotides: 5. Germline values: CDR1 MNHEY, CDR2 SVGAGI. The CDR3 is 15 residues long. The CDR3 region is CASSYSGTDYYEQYF. The CDR3 bases are TGTGCCAGCAGTTACTCGGGGACAGATTACTACGAGCAGTACTTC.

The chain joins TRBV4-1 to TRBJ2-5, with 13 bases matching TRBD2. Germline values: CDR1 MGHRA, CDR2 YSYEKL. The ends lost 0 bases at V and 5 bases at J; junction bases unmatched: 12. The CDR3 runs to 19 residues. CDR3 nucleotide sequence: TGCGCCAGCAGCCAAGAACCCCCCCTACTAGCGGGGGGGCTTGAGACCCAGTACTTC. Protein sequence: CASSQEPPLLAGGLETQYF.

The chain recombines TRBV7-9 with TRBJ2-4; a weak D match, TRBD2 (5 bases). The CDR3 has 13 amino acids. V dropped 9 bases and J dropped 0 bases, with 9 bases sitting between them. Germline CDR1 reads SEHNR; CDR2 reads FQNEAQ (reference sequence). The chain's CDR3 is CARDSLAKNIQYF. CDR3 bases: TGTGCCAGGGACTCTCTAGCCAAAAACATTCAGTACTTC.